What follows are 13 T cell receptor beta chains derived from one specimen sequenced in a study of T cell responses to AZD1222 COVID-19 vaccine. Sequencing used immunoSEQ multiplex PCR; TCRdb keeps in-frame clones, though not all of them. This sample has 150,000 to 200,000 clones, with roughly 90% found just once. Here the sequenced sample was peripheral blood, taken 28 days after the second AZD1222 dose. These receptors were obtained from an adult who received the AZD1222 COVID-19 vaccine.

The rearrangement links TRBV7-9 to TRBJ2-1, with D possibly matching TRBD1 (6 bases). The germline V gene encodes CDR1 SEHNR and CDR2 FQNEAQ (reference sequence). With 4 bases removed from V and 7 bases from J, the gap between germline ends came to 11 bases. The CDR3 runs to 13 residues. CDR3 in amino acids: CASSSTGFNEQFF. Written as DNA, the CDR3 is TGTGCCAGCAGCTCGACAGGATTTAATGAGCAGTTCTTC.

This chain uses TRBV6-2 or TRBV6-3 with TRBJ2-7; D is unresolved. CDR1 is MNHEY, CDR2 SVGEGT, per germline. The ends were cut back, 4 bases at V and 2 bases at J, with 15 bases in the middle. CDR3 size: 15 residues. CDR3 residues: CASSSPGRHTYEQYF. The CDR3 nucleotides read TGTGCCAGCAGTTCCCCGGGCCGCCATACCTACGAGCAGTACTTC.

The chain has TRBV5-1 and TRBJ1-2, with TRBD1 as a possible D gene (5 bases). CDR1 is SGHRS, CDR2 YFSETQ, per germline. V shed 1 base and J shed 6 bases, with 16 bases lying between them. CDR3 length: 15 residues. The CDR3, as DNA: TGCGCCAGCAGCTTGCGGGCCTCCCAAGGGGATGGCTACACCTTC. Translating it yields CASSLRASQGDGYTF.

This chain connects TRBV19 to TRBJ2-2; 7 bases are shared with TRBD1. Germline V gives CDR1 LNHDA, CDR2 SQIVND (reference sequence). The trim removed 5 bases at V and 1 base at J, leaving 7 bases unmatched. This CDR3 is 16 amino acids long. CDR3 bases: TGTGCCAGTAGTCCCCAGGACAGGAAGAACACCGGGGAGCTGTTTTTT. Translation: CASSPQDRKNTGELFF.

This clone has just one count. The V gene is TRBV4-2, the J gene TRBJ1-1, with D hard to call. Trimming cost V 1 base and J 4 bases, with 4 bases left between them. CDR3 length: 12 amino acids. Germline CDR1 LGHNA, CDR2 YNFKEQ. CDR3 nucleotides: TGTGCCAGCAGCCAAGCAACCACTGAAGCTTTCTTT. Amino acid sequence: CASSQATTEAFF.

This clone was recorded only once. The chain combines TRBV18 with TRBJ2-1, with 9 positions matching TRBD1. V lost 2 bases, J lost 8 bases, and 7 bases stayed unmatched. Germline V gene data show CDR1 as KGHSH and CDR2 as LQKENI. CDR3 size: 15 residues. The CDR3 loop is CASSPGTGIVHEQFF. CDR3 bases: TGTGCCAGCTCACCAGGGACAGGGATTGTACATGAGCAGTTCTTC. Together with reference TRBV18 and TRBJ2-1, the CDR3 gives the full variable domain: NAGVMQNPRHLVRRRGQEARLRCSPMKGHSHVYWYRQLPEEGLKFMVYLQKENIIDESGMPKERFSAEFPKEGPSILRIQQVVRGDSAAYFCASSPGTGIVHEQFFGPGTRLTVL.

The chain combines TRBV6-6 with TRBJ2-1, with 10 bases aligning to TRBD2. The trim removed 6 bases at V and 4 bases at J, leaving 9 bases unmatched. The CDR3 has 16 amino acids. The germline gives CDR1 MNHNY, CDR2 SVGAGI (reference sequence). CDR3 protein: CASSPQRGGQYNEQFF. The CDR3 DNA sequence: TGTGCCAGCAGCCCGCAGCGGGGGGGACAATACAATGAGCAGTTCTTC.

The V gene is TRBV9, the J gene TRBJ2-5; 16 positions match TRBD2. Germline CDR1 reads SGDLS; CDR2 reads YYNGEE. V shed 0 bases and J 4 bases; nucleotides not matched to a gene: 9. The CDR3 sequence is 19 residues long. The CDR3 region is CASSVGEGLAGGPRETQYF. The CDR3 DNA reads TGTGCCAGCAGCGTAGGAGAGGGACTAGCGGGGGGGCCGAGAGAGACCCAGTACTTC.

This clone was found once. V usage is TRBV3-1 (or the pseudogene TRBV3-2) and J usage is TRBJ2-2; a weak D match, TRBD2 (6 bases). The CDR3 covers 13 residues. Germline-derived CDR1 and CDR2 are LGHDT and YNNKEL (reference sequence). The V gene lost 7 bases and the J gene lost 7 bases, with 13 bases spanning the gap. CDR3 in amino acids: CASTPSGGGELFF. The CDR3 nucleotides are TGTGCCAGCACCCCTTCCGGGGGCGGGGAGCTGTTTTTT.

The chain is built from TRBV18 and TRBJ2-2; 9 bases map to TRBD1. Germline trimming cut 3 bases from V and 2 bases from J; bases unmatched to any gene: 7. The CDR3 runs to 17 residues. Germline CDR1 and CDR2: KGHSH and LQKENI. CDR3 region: CASSPPGQGVNTGELFF. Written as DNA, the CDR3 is TGTGCCAGCTCACCGCCGGGACAGGGAGTCAACACCGGGGAGCTGTTTTTT.

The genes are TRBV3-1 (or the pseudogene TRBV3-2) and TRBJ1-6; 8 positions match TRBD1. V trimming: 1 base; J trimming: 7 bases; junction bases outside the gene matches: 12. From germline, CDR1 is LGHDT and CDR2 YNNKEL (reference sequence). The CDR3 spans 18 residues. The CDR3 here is CASSQAEGTGEGNSPLHF. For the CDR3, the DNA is TGTGCCAGCAGCCAAGCGGAAGGGACAGGCGAAGGGAATTCACCCCTCCACTTT.

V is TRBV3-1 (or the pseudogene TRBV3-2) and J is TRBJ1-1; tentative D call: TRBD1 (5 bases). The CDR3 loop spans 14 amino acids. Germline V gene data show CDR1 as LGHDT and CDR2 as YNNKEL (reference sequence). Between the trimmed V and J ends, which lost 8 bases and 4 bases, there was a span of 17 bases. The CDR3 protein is CASQPRAGRTEAFF. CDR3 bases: TGTGCCAGCCAACCGAGAGCAGGGCGCACTGAAGCTTTCTTT.

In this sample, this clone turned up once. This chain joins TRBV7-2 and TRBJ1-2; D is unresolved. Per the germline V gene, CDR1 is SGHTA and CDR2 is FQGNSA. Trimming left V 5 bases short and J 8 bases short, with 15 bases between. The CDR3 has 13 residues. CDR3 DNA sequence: TGTGCCAGCAGCCCCACGAATCGCCGCGGCTACACCTTC. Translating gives CASSPTNRRGYTF.